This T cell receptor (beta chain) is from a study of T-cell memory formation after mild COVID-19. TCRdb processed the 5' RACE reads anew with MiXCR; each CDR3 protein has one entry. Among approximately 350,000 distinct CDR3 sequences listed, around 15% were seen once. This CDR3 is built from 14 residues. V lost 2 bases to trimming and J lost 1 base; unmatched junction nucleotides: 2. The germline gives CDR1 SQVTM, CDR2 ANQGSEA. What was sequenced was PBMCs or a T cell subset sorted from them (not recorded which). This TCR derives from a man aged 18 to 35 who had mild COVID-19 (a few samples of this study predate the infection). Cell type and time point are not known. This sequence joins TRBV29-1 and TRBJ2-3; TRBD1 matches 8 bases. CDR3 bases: TGCAGCGTTGAAACCAGGGGGCGCACAGATACGCAGTATTTT. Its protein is CSVETRGRTDTQYF.